This T cell receptor (beta chain) emerged from a study of T-cell memory formation after mild COVID-19. Across the whole study: TCR clusters were mostly donor specific. General study findings and limits: Clones contracting over day 15 to 85 were CD4/CD8 balanced, with later expanders leaning CD4+. Pre-infection memory carried some responding clones, suggesting that cross-reactive memory joined.

A single record per CDR3 protein comes from TCRdb applying MiXCR to the 5' RACE reads. The table lists 250,000 to 300,000 distinct CDR3 sequences, approximately 8% of them singletons, with 20% to 25% in the top ten. The CDR3 is 16 residues long. Germline V gives CDR1 SQVTM, CDR2 ANQGSEA. With 2 bases removed from V and 6 bases from J, the gap between germline ends came to 19 bases. Concerning this clonotype: No antigen is known for it.

The sequence derives from a man aged 18 to 30 who had mild COVID-19 (a few samples of this study predate the infection). Cell type and time point are not known. Source material: PBMCs or a T cell subset sorted from them (not recorded which). The V call is TRBV29-1, the J call TRBJ2-2; tentatively, D is TRBD1 (5 bases). In nucleotides, the CDR3 is TGCAGCGTTGAAACCACCGACAGTCTTAACGCCGGGGAGCTGTTTTTT. It translates to CSVETTDSLNAGELFF.